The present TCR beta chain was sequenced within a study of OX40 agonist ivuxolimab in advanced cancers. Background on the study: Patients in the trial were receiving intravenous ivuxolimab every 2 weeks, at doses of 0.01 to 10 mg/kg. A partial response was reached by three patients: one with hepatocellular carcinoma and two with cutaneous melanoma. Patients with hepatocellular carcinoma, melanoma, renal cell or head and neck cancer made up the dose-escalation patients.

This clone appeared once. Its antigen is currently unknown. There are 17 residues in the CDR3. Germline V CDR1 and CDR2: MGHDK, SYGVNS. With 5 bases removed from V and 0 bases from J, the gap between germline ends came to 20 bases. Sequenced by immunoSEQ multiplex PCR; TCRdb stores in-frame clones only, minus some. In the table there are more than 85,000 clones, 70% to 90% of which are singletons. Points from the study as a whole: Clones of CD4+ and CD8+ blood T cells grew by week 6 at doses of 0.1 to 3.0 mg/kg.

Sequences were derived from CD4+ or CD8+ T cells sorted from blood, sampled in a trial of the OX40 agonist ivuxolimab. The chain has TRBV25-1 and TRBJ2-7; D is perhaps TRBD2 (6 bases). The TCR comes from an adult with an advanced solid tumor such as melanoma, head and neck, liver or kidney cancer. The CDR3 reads CASSNFGDGRGSYEQYF. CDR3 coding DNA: TGTGCCAGCAGTAACTTTGGGGATGGGCGGGGCTCCTACGAGCAGTACTTC.